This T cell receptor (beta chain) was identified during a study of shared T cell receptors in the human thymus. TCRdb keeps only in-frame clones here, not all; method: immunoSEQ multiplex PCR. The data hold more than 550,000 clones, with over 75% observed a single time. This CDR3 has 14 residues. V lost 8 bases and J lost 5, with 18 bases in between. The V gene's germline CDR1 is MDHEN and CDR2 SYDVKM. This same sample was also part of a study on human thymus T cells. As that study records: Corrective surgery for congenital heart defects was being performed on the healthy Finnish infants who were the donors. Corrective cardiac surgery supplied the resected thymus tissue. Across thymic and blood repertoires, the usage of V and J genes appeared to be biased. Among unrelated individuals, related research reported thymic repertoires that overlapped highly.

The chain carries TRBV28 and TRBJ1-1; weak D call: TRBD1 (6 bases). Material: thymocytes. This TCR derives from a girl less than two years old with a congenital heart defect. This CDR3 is CASRPGGRLTEAFF. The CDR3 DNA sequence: TGTGCCAGCCGACCCGGGGGGCGATTGACTGAAGCTTTCTTT.